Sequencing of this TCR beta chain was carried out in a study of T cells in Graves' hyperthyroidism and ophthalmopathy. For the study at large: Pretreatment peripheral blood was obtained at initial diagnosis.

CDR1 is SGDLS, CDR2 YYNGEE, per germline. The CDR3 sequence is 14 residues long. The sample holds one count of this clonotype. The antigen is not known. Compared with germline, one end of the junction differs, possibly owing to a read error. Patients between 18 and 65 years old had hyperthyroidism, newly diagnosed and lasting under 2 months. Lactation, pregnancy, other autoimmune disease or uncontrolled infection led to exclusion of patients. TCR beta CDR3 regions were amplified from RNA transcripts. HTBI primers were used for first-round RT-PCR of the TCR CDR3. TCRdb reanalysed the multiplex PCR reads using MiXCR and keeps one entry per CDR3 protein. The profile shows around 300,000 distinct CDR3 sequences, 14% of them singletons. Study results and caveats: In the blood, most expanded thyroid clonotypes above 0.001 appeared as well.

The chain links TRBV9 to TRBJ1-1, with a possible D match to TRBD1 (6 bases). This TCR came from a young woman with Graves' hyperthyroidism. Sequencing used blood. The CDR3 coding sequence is TGTGCCAGCAGCGTCGGACAGATGAACACTAAAGCTTTCTTT. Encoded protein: CASSVGQMNTKAFF. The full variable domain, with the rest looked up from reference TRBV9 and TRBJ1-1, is DSGVTQTPKHLITATGQRVTLRCSPRSGDLSVYWYQQSLDQGLQFLIQYYNGEERAKGNILERFSAQQFPDLHSELNLSSLELGDSALYFCASSVGQMNTKAFFGQGTRLTVV.